This note documents a single TCR beta chain sequence. Its antigen is undetermined. This specimen belongs to a study of T cell responses to AZD1222 COVID-19 vaccine. Germline assignment: CDR1 SNHLY and CDR2 FYNNEI. Trimming took off 8 bases at V and 3 bases at J, with 13 bases between the two ends. The CDR3 contains 13 residues. General study findings and limits: Clonal diversity may have been underestimated, and the donors were mostly white British, with more females than males. The repertoires were collected only after the peak T cell response.

Some clones are missing from TCRdb's copy, which holds only in-frame ones; the method was immunoSEQ multiplex PCR. The sample lists 200,000 or so clones, 85% to 95% occurring once. V gene TRBV2 combines with J gene TRBJ1-1, with D maybe TRBD1 (5 bases). The receptor was isolated from an adult in good health. The sequences come from peripheral blood, collected on day 0 of MenACWY control vaccination. The CDR3 DNA reads TGTGCCAGCGTATTGGGGGGTGACACTGAAGCTTTCTTT. Translated, it gives CASVLGGDTEAFF.